This TCR beta chain was sequenced during a study of blood T cell repertoires in COVID-19 (dated by TCRdb to 2020 to 2022). Broadly, across the study: Samples covering the acute and convalescent phases of COVID-19 were provided by collaborators in the United States, Italy and Spain. Nearly every sample came with metadata listing a de-identified subject ID, COVID-19 status, age in years and sex. The prospective study material was composed of cDNA or gDNA derived from T cells, B-cell-depleted T cells, or PBMCs. The dataset comprised deeply sampled blood TCRbeta repertoires from subjects exposed to, actively infected with, or recovered from COVID-19. Samples were obtained from the ongoing ImmuneRACE study (first 160 participants) and from 1,254 subjects provided by 6 global collaborators. The repertoires were released in a freely available public database meant as a resource for research on the immune response to SARS-CoV-2. Where HLA class I and class II types were available, the types were taken from metadata supplied by the sample provider, not from assay-based typing.

Comments on this clone: Its antigen is currently not known. No base-level quality is on record; no much larger clone is a single base apart.

Enrolling through a virtual design, the prospective study's participants ranged in age from roughly 18 to 95 years and lived across more than 20 United States geographic areas. To assign participants to cohorts, the prospective study relied on clinical history that participants themselves reported in a screening survey and a study questionnaire. Recovered participants in ImmuneRACE Cohort 3 were defined by two consecutive negative NP/OP PCR tests, clearance by a healthcare professional, or resolution of symptoms. Mobile phlebotomists in the prospective study collected whole blood, serum and a nasopharyngeal or oropharyngeal swab from every participant. Additional blood draws and questionnaires over an approximately two-month period could optionally be provided by prospective study participants. Blood samples from the prospective study were shipped frozen or at room temperature prior to DNA extraction.

CDR1 and CDR2 are read off the germline V gene (reference sequence) as SEHNR and FQNEAQ. The junction shows trimming of 3 bases on V and 1 base on J, plus 9 bases between the germline ends. The CDR3 covers 14 residues, taking in both the cysteine and the phenylalanine. Of the read, only the CDR3 DNA is kept; its 42 bases are in frame from base 1. Overall results and qualifications from the work: The quantity of clinical and demographic metadata differed by source and by participant and was supplied without curation.

TCRbeta CDR3 regions were amplified from genomic DNA by means of the immunoSEQ Assay, a bias-controlled multiplex PCR. The authors processed their data as follows. Within the assay, amplification of reference gene primers was used to estimate how many nucleated cells each sample contained. To quantify the absolute abundance of each unique TCRbeta CDR3 rearrangement, sequence reads were collapsed and filtered. Productive Simpson clonality was computed per sample as the square root of Simpson's diversity index over productive rearrangements. The immuneACCESS repertoire file appears here via TCRdb, limited to in-frame rearrangements. These files lack a portion of the clones; in checked studies, under half of the deficit traces to unresolved V genes, and the cause of the others is not known. The DNA was the basis for D and trimming; V, J and clone size are from that table. The sample contains roughly 140,000 clones, 75% to 90% of them found a single time. The ten largest clones represent roughly 12% of the sample.

The sequence joins TRBV7-9 to TRBJ1-1; a tentative D match to TRBD1 spans 5 bases. Sequencing was done on a sample of PBMCs or T cells enriched from blood (not recorded which). The receptor comes from a man aged 55 to 70 who had recovered from COVID-19. The CDR3 reads as follows: CASSFVGRNTEAFF. The nucleotide sequence reads as follows: TGTGCCAGCAGCTTTGTGGGGCGGAACACTGAAGCTTTCTTT.